The entry below describes one TCR beta chain. Its cognate antigen is unknown. Sequencing was performed with immunoSEQ multiplex PCR; in TCRdb, only in-frame clones are kept and a portion is missing. The data show around 500,000 clones, with roughly 87% seen just once and over 1.5% held by the top ten. With 6 bases removed from V and 4 bases from J, the gap between germline ends came to 18 bases. Germline V gene sequence: CDR1 MNHEY, CDR2 SVGAGI. This CDR3 region has 15 residues. The sample belongs to a study of Ad26.COV2.S vaccination and SARS-CoV-2 variants. Study findings and constraints: Recipients of either vaccine or placebo displayed similar breadth of non-spike TCRs.

The treatment denotes: around 19 received Ad26.COV2.S at low or high dose, single or two shots; about 5 received placebo; per-sample allocation not given. Each sample was drawn 63 days after the first injection (of vaccine or placebo). Expressing Wuhan-strain SARS-CoV-2 spike, an Ad26 vector served as the vaccine. This receptor was taken from a person between 18 and 59 years old who received the Ad26.COV2.S COVID-19 vaccine or a placebo. The chain recombines TRBV6-5 with TRBJ1-2, with D perhaps matching TRBD1 (6 bases). Specimen: peripheral blood, collected in a trial of Ad26.COV2.S vaccine versus placebo. This chain's CDR3 is CASRAEETGSYGYTF. The CDR3 nucleotides read TGTGCCAGCAGAGCCGAAGAGACAGGATCCTATGGCTACACCTTC.